The entry that follows covers one T cell receptor (beta chain) sequence. What it recognizes is unknown. Germline lookup yields CDR1 SGHAT and CDR2 FQNNGV. The CDR3 has 15 residues. After removal of 3 bases from V and 4 bases from J, the junction contained 5 bases not matched to a gene. Some clones are missing from TCRdb's copy, which holds only in-frame ones; the method was immunoSEQ multiplex PCR. The sample consists of roughly 2,000,000 clones, about 95% of them appearing once. Naive CD8 populations comprised CD45RO-negative cells positively selected for CCR7, excluding terminally differentiated effector memory CD45RA+ cells. This entry belongs to a study of shared clonotypes between healthy human individuals. Notes on the study in general: Sorted-subset sequencing, rarefaction showed, was incomplete despite large depth. A reduction in generation probabilities was seen for non-shared clonotypes relative to those shared by all four donors.

This receptor was identified in a man aged 18 to 29 in good health. The J gene is TRBJ2-1, the V gene TRBV11-2, with 8 bases that match TRBD2. Sequenced material: naive CD8+ T cells sorted from blood. Here the CDR3 reads CASSLRRGAYNEQFF. The CDR3 DNA reads as TGTGCCAGCAGCTTGAGGCGGGGGGCTTACAATGAGCAGTTCTTC.